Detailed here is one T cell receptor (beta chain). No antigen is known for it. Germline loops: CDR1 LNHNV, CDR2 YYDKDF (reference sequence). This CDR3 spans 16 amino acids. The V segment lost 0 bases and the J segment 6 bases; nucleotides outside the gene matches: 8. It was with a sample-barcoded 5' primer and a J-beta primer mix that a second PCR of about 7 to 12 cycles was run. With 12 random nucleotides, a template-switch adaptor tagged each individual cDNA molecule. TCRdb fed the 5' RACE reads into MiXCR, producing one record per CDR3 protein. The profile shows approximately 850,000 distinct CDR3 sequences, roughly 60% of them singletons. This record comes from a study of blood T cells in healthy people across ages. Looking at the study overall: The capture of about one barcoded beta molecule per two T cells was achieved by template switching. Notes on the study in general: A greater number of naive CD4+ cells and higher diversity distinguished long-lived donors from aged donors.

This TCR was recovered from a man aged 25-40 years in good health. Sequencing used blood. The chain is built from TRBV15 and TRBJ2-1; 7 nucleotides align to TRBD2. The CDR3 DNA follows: TGTGCCACCAGCAGAGAGCGGCGGGAGTTGGCCAATGAGCAGTTCTTC. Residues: CATSRERRELANEQFF. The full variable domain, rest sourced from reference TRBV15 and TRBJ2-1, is DAMVIQNPRYQVTQFGKPVTLSCSQTLNHNVMYWYQQKSSQAPKLLFHYYDKDFNNEADTPDNFQSRRPNTSFCFLDIRSPGLGDTAMYLCATSRERRELANEQFFGPGTRLTVL.